These T cell receptor beta chains were read from a single sample in a study of shared clonotypes between healthy human individuals. TCRdb keeps only in-frame clones here, not all; method: immunoSEQ multiplex PCR. This sample carries 2 million to 2.5 million clones, under 97% of them seen once, and the ten largest clones take 0.1% to 0.15%. The sequencing input was naive CD4+ T cells sorted from blood. These receptors all stem from a young man in good health. The CDR3 runs from the conserved cysteine through the conserved F or W. D genes are given only for firm matches. Clone sizes are given selectively: once, few, many, or a class where the clone is expanded.

clone_size: .
v_call: TRBV30
d_call: .
cdr3_length: 12
j_call: TRBJ1-2
cdr3_aa: CAWSLGTYGYTF
cdr3_nt: TGTGCCTGGAGTCTGGGGACCTATGGCTACACCTTC

clone_size: once
v_call: TRBV7-6
d_call: .
cdr3_length: 16
j_call: TRBJ2-1
cdr3_aa: CASSLEWAPKVNEQFF
cdr3_nt: TGTGCCAGCAGCTTAGAGTGGGCCCCTAAGGTAAATGAGCAGTTCTTC

clone_size: .
v_call: TRBV4-1
d_call: TRBD2
cdr3_length: 16
j_call: TRBJ2-7
cdr3_aa: CASSPRDSGGGYEQYF
cdr3_nt: TGCGCCAGCAGCCCCCGGGACAGCGGGGGGGGATACGAGCAGTACTTC

clone_size: .
v_call: TRBV6-4
d_call: TRBD1
cdr3_length: 14
j_call: TRBJ1-5
cdr3_aa: CASSTGGGNQPQHF
cdr3_nt: TGTGCCAGCAGTACAGGGGGAGGCAATCAGCCCCAGCATTTT

clone_size: .
v_call: TRBV6-1
d_call: TRBD2
cdr3_length: 18
j_call: TRBJ2-5
cdr3_aa: CASSEAREPSTSVKTQYF
cdr3_nt: TGTGCCAGCAGTGAAGCGAGAGAACCTTCGACTAGCGTGAAGACCCAGTACTTC

clone_size: .
v_call: TRBV5-1
d_call: .
cdr3_length: 16
j_call: TRBJ1-5
cdr3_aa: CASSLEGGLSIQPQHF
cdr3_nt: TGCGCCAGCAGCTTGGAGGGGGGGCTTAGCATTCAGCCCCAGCATTTT

clone_size: .
v_call: TRBV21-1
d_call: .
cdr3_length: 16
j_call: TRBJ1-1
cdr3_aa: CASSKAPDRVNTEAFF
cdr3_nt: TGTGCCAGCAGCAAAGCGCCGGACAGGGTGAACACTGAAGCTTTCTTT

clone_size: .
v_call: TRBV5-1
d_call: TRBD2
cdr3_length: 15
j_call: TRBJ2-3
cdr3_aa: CASQLLAAGTDTQYF
cdr3_nt: TGCGCCAGCCAATTGCTAGCGGCGGGCACAGATACGCAGTATTTT

clone_size: .
v_call: TRBV28
d_call: TRBD1
cdr3_length: 14
j_call: TRBJ2-7
cdr3_aa: CASSLLYRGYEQYF
cdr3_nt: TGTGCCAGCAGTTTATTGTACAGGGGTTACGAGCAGTACTTC

clone_size: .
v_call: TRBV7-2
d_call: .
cdr3_length: 13
j_call: TRBJ2-7
cdr3_aa: CASSDRWGREQYF
cdr3_nt: TGTGCCAGCAGCGATAGGTGGGGAAGGGAGCAGTACTTC

clone_size: .
v_call: TRBV25-1
d_call: TRBD1
cdr3_length: 16
j_call: TRBJ2-5
cdr3_aa: CASSSQRTGTFETQYF
cdr3_nt: TGTGCCAGCAGTTCCCAGAGGACAGGGACGTTTGAGACCCAGTACTTC

clone_size: .
v_call: TRBV5-6
d_call: .
cdr3_length: 15
j_call: TRBJ2-3
cdr3_aa: CASSFTGSSTDTQYF
cdr3_nt: TGTGCCAGCAGCTTCACAGGGTCTAGCACAGATACGCAGTATTTT

clone_size: .
v_call: TRBV11-2
d_call: .
cdr3_length: 15
j_call: TRBJ1-3
cdr3_aa: CASSFLDGSGNTIYF
cdr3_nt: TGTGCCAGCAGCTTCCTGGACGGCTCTGGAAACACCATATATTTT

clone_size: .
v_call: TRBV9
d_call: .
cdr3_length: 14
j_call: TRBJ2-3
cdr3_aa: CASSVAGATDTQYF
cdr3_nt: TGTGCCAGCAGCGTAGCTGGGGCCACAGATACGCAGTATTTT

clone_size: .
v_call: TRBV10-2
d_call: TRBD1
cdr3_length: 16
j_call: TRBJ2-5
cdr3_aa: CASRFATGGAWETQYF
cdr3_nt: TGCGCCAGCAGGTTCGCGACAGGGGGCGCTTGGGAGACCCAGTACTTC

clone_size: once
v_call: TRBV29-1
d_call: .
cdr3_length: 12
j_call: TRBJ1-1
cdr3_aa: CSVDGARTVAFF
cdr3_nt: TGCAGCGTTGATGGGGCACGGACGGTAGCTTTCTTT

clone_size: .
v_call: TRBV27
d_call: TRBD1
cdr3_length: 14
j_call: TRBJ1-1
cdr3_aa: CASSSDRIHTEAFF
cdr3_nt: TGTGCCAGCAGTTCGGACAGGATTCACACTGAAGCTTTCTTT

clone_size: .
v_call: TRBV14
d_call: .
cdr3_length: 11
j_call: TRBJ1-2
cdr3_aa: CASSPNYGYTF
cdr3_nt: TGTGCCAGCAGCCCCAACTATGGCTACACCTTC

clone_size: .
v_call: TRBV7-9
d_call: .
cdr3_length: 12
j_call: TRBJ2-5
cdr3_aa: CASSLVPGTQYF
cdr3_nt: TGTGCCAGCAGCTTAGTCCCGGGAACCCAGTACTTC

clone_size: .
v_call: TRBV30
d_call: .
cdr3_length: 14
j_call: TRBJ1-4
cdr3_aa: CAWDRHSTNEKLFF
cdr3_nt: TGTGCCTGGGACAGACACTCAACTAATGAAAAACTGTTTTTT

clone_size: .
v_call: TRBV29-1
d_call: .
cdr3_length: 13
j_call: TRBJ1-2
cdr3_aa: CSVEAFKFYGYTF
cdr3_nt: TGCAGCGTTGAAGCATTTAAGTTTTATGGCTACACCTTC

clone_size: .
v_call: TRBV5-4
d_call: TRBD2
cdr3_length: 16
j_call: TRBJ2-7
cdr3_aa: CASSSETSGTAYEQYF
cdr3_nt: TGTGCCAGCAGCTCTGAGACTAGCGGGACCGCCTACGAGCAGTACTTC

clone_size: .
v_call: TRBV5-1
d_call: .
cdr3_length: 15
j_call: TRBJ2-1
cdr3_aa: CASSLVAGQYNEQFF
cdr3_nt: TGCGCCAGCAGCTTGGTTGCGGGACAGTACAATGAGCAGTTCTTC

clone_size: few
v_call: TRBV30
d_call: .
cdr3_length: 14
j_call: TRBJ1-2
cdr3_aa: CAWSVQPAGYGYTF
cdr3_nt: TGTGCCTGGAGTGTACAGCCAGCGGGCTATGGCTACACCTTC

clone_size: .
v_call: TRBV7-6
d_call: .
cdr3_length: 15
j_call: TRBJ1-6
cdr3_aa: CASSLQGFYNSLLHF
cdr3_nt: TGTGCCAGCAGCTTACAGGGGTTCTATAATTCACTCCTCCACTTT

clone_size: few
v_call: TRBV28
d_call: .
cdr3_length: 12
j_call: TRBJ1-3
cdr3_aa: CASSLGGNTIYF
cdr3_nt: TGTGCCAGCAGTTTAGGGGGAAACACCATATATTTT

clone_size: .
v_call: TRBV5-4
d_call: TRBD2
cdr3_length: 16
j_call: TRBJ2-3
cdr3_aa: CASSLGLAGGTDTQYF
cdr3_nt: TGTGCCAGCAGCTTGGGACTAGCGGGAGGCACAGATACGCAGTATTTT

clone_size: few
v_call: TRBV14
d_call: .
cdr3_length: 15
j_call: TRBJ1-2
cdr3_aa: CASSQDFGTVYGYTF
cdr3_nt: TGTGCCAGCAGCCAAGATTTCGGGACTGTCTATGGCTACACCTTC

clone_size: .
v_call: TRBV27
d_call: .
cdr3_length: 13
j_call: TRBJ2-7
cdr3_aa: CASSSALNYEQYF
cdr3_nt: TGTGCCAGCAGCTCGGCCTTGAACTACGAGCAGTACTTC

clone_size: .
v_call: TRBV2
d_call: TRBD1
cdr3_length: 13
j_call: TRBJ2-7
cdr3_aa: CASSGQGAGEQYF
cdr3_nt: TGTGCCAGCAGTGGGCAGGGGGCTGGGGAGCAGTACTTC

clone_size: .
v_call: TRBV28
d_call: .
cdr3_length: 15
j_call: TRBJ1-2
cdr3_aa: CASRSPMGHQDGYTF
cdr3_nt: TGTGCCAGCAGGTCCCCTATGGGACACCAAGATGGCTACACCTTC

clone_size: .
v_call: TRBV28
d_call: .
cdr3_length: 16
j_call: TRBJ2-5
cdr3_aa: CASSSAPVTGQETQYF
cdr3_nt: TGTGCCAGCAGTTCCGCCCCCGTGACAGGACAAGAGACCCAGTACTTC

clone_size: .
v_call: TRBV4-1
d_call: TRBD2
cdr3_length: 19
j_call: TRBJ2-1
cdr3_aa: CASSQEPAGAVPSYNEQFF
cdr3_nt: TGCGCCAGCAGCCAAGAACCAGCGGGGGCCGTTCCGTCCTACAATGAGCAGTTCTTC

clone_size: .
v_call: TRBV5-1
d_call: TRBD2
cdr3_length: 19
j_call: TRBJ2-7
cdr3_aa: CASSLFPSGGLTPWDEQYF
cdr3_nt: TGCGCCAGCAGCTTGTTTCCTAGCGGGGGACTCACCCCTTGGGACGAGCAGTACTTC

clone_size: .
v_call: TRBV19
d_call: .
cdr3_length: 15
j_call: TRBJ2-2
cdr3_aa: CASSIGRIDTGELFF
cdr3_nt: TGTGCCAGTAGTATAGGGCGGATCGACACCGGGGAGCTGTTTTTT

clone_size: .
v_call: TRBV2
d_call: .
cdr3_length: 13
j_call: TRBJ1-3
cdr3_aa: CAIAGDSGNTIYF
cdr3_nt: TGTGCCATCGCGGGAGACTCTGGAAACACCATATATTTT

clone_size: .
v_call: TRBV9
d_call: TRBD1
cdr3_length: 15
j_call: TRBJ1-6
cdr3_aa: CASSVQTGGWSPLHF
cdr3_nt: TGTGCCAGCAGCGTCCAGACAGGGGGCTGGTCACCCCTCCACTTT

clone_size: .
v_call: TRBV19
d_call: .
cdr3_length: 17
j_call: TRBJ1-2
cdr3_aa: CASSMGLRKIVNYGYTF
cdr3_nt: TGTGCCAGTAGTATGGGTCTGCGGAAAATAGTGAACTATGGCTACACCTTC

clone_size: .
v_call: TRBV25-1
d_call: TRBD1
cdr3_length: 17
j_call: TRBJ2-5
cdr3_aa: CASSIPGQGAGRETQYF
cdr3_nt: TGTGCCAGCAGTATTCCGGGACAGGGGGCGGGAAGGGAGACCCAGTACTTC

clone_size: .
v_call: TRBV6-1
d_call: TRBD1
cdr3_length: 13
j_call: TRBJ1-2
cdr3_aa: CASRTGGNYGYTF
cdr3_nt: TGTGCCAGCAGGACAGGGGGCAACTATGGCTACACCTTC

clone_size: .
v_call: TRBV6-4
d_call: TRBD1
cdr3_length: 19
j_call: TRBJ1-2
cdr3_aa: CASSGDRTRINPLNYGYTF
cdr3_nt: TGTGCCAGCAGCGGGGACAGAACTCGGATCAACCCTTTGAACTATGGCTACACCTTC

clone_size: .
v_call: TRBV7-8
d_call: .
cdr3_length: 17
j_call: TRBJ2-6
cdr3_aa: CASSLLILGSGANVLTF
cdr3_nt: TGTGCCAGCAGCTTATTAATCCTAGGTTCTGGGGCCAACGTCCTGACTTTC

clone_size: .
v_call: TRBV5-1
d_call: .
cdr3_length: 15
j_call: TRBJ1-4
cdr3_aa: CASSQTGGVPEKLFF
cdr3_nt: TGCGCCAGCAGCCAGACGGGAGGGGTGCCAGAAAAACTGTTTTTT

clone_size: .
v_call: TRBV5-4
d_call: .
cdr3_length: 13
j_call: TRBJ2-7
cdr3_aa: CASSFGRSYEQYF
cdr3_nt: TGTGCCAGCAGCTTCGGCCGGTCCTACGAGCAGTACTTC

clone_size: .
v_call: TRBV6-5
d_call: .
cdr3_length: 12
j_call: TRBJ1-6
cdr3_aa: CASSYSGSPLHF
cdr3_nt: TGTGCCAGCAGTTACTCCGGCTCACCCCTCCACTTT

clone_size: .
v_call: TRBV27
d_call: .
cdr3_length: 14
j_call: TRBJ1-1
cdr3_aa: CASRLGPSDTEAFF
cdr3_nt: TGTGCCAGCAGGCTGGGACCGTCGGACACTGAAGCTTTCTTT